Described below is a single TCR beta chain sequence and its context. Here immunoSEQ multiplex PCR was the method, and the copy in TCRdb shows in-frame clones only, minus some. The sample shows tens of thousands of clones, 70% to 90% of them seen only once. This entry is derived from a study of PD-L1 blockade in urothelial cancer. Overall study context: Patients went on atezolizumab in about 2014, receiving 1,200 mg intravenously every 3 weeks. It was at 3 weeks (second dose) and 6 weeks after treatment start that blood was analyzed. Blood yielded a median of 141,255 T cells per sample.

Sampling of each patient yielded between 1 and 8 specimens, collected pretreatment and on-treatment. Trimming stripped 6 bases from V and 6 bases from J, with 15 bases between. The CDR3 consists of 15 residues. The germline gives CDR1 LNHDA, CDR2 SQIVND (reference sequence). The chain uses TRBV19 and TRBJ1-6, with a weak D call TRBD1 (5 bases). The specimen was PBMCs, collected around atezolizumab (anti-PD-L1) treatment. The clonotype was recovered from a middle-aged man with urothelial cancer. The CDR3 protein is CASRPQGGVNSPLHF. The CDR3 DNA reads TGTGCCAGTAGGCCGCAAGGAGGGGTTAATTCACCCCTCCACTTT.